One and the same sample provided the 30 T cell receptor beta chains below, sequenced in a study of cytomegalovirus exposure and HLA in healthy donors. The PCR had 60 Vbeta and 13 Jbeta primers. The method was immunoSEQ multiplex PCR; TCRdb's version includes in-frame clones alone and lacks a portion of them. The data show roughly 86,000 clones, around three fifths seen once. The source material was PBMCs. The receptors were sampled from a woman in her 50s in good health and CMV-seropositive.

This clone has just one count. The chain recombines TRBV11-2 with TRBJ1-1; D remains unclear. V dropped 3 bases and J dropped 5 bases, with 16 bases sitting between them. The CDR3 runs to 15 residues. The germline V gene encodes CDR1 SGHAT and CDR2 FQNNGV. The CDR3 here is CASSLDRKRRTEAFF. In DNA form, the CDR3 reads TGTGCCAGCAGCTTGGATCGGAAGAGGAGGACTGAAGCTTTCTTT.

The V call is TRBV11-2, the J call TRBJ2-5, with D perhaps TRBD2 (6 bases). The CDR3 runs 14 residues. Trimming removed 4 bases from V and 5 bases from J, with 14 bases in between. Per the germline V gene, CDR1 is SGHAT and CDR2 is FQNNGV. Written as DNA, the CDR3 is TGTGCCAGCAGCTCGCAAGCGGGTAGTGAGACCCAGTACTTC. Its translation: CASSSQAGSETQYF.

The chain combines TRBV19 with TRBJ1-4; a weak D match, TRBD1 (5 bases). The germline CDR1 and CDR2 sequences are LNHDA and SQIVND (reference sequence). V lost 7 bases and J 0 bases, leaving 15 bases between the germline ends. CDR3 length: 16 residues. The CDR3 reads CASMGRTMATNEKLFF. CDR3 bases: TGTGCCAGTATGGGTCGGACAATGGCAACTAATGAAAAACTGTTTTTT.

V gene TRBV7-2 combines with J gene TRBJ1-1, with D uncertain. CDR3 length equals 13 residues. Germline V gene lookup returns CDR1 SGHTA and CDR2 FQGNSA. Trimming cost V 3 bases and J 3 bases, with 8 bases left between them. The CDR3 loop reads CASSFDLDTEAFF. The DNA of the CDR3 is TGTGCCAGCAGCTTCGACCTAGACACTGAAGCTTTCTTT.

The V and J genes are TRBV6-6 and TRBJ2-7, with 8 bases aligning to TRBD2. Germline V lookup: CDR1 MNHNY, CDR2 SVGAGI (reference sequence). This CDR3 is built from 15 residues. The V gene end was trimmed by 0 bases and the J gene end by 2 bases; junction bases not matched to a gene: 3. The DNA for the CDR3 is TGTGCCAGCAGTTACTCTGCGGGGGGTGCCTACGAGCAGTACTTC. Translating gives CASSYSAGGAYEQYF.

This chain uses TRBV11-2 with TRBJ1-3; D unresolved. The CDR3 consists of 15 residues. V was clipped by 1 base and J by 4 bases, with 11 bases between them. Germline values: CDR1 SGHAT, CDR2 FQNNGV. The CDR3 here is CASSLGVWRGNTIYF. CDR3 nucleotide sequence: TGTGCCAGCAGCTTAGGGGTCTGGCGGGGAAACACCATATATTTT.

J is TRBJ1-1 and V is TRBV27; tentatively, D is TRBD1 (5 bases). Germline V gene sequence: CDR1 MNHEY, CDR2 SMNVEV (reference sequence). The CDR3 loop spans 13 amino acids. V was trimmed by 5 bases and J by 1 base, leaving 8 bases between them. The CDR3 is CASSQGANTEAFF. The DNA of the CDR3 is TGTGCCAGCAGTCAAGGGGCGAACACTGAAGCTTTCTTT.

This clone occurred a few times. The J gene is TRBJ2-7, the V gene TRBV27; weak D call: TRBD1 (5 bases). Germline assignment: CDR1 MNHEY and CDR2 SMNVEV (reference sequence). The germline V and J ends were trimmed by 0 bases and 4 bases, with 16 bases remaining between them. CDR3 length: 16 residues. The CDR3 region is CASSLSIAGSTYEQYF. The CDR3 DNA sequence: TGTGCCAGCAGTTTATCTATTGCAGGGTCGACTTACGAGCAGTACTTC.

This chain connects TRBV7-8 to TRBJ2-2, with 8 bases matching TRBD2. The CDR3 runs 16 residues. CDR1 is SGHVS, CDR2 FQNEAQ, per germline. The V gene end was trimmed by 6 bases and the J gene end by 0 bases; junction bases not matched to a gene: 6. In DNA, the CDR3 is TGTGCCAGCAGAGGCCGGGGGGGCACGAACACCGGGGAGCTGTTTTTT. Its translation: CASRGRGGTNTGELFF.

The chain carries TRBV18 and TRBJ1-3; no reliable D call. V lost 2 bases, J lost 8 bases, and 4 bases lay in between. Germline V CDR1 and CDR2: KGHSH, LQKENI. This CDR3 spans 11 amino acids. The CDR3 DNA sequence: TGTGCCAGCTCACCATCCGACACCATATATTTT. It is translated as CASSPSDTIYF.

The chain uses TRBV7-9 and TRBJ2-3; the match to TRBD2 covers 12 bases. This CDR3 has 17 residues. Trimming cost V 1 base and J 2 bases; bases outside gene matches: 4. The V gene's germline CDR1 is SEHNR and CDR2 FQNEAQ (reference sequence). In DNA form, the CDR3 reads TGTGCCAGCAGCTTAGGACTAGCGGGGGCGCACACAGATACGCAGTATTTT. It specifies CASSLGLAGAHTDTQYF.

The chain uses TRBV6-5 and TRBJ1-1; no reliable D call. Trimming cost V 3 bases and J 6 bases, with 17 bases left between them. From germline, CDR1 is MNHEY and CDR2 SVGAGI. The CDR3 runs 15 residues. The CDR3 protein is CASSYIGVLRPEAFF. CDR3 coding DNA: TGTGCCAGCAGTTATATCGGGGTCCTTCGTCCTGAAGCTTTCTTT.

In DNA form, the CDR3 reads TGTGCCAGCAGCTTTTTAGCGGGGAGCTCCTACGAGCAGTACTTC. It is translated as CASSFLAGSSYEQYF. The genes are TRBV7-8 and TRBJ2-7; 8 nucleotides line up with TRBD2. Germline V gives CDR1 SGHVS, CDR2 FQNEAQ. J lost 0 bases, V lost 3 bases, and 4 bases had no gene match. This CDR3 is 15 amino acids long.

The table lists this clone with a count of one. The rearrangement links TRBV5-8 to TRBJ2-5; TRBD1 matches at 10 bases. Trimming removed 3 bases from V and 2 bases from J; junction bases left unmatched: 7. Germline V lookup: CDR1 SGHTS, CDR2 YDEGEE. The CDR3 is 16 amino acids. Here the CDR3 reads CASSWGDRGEQETQYF. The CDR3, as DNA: TGTGCCAGCAGCTGGGGGGACAGGGGAGAGCAAGAGACCCAGTACTTC. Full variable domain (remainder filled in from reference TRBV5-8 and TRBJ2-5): EAGVTQSPTHLIKTRGQQATLRCSPISGHTSVYWYQQALGLGLQFLLWYDEGEERNRGNFPPRFSGRQFPNYSSELNVNALELEDSALYLCASSWGDRGEQETQYFGPGTRLLVL.

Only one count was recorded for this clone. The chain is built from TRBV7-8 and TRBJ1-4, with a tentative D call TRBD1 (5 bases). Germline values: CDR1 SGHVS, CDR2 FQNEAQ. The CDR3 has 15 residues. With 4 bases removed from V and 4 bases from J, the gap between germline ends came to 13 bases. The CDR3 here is CASSSRGLLNEKLFF. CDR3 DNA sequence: TGTGCCAGCAGCTCAAGGGGTCTACTTAATGAAAAACTGTTTTTT.

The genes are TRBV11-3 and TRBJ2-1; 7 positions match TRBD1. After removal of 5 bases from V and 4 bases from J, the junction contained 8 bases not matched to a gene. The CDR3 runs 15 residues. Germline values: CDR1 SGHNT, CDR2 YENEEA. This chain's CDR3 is CASSERQGSYNEQFF. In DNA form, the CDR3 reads TGTGCCAGCAGCGAACGACAGGGAAGTTACAATGAGCAGTTCTTC.

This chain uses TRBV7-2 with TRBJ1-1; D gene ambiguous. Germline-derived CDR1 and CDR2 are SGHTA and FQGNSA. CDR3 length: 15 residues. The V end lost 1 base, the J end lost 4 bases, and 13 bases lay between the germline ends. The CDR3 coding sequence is TGTGCCAGCAGCTTAGGGCCGGGAGTAGGCACTGAAGCTTTCTTT. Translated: CASSLGPGVGTEAFF.

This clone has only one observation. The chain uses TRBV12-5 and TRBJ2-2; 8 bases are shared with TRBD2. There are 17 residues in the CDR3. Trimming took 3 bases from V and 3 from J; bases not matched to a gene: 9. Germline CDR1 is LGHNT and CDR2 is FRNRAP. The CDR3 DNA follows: TGTGCTAGTGGTTTTGGAGTGGGCGGGGGGCACACCGGGGAGCTGTTTTTT. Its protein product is CASGFGVGGGHTGELFF.

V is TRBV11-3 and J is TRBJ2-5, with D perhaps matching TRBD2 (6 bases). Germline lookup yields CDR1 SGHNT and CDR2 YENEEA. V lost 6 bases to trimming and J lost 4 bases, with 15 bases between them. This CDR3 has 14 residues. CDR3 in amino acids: CASSPGAGPETQYF. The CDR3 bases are TGTGCCAGCAGTCCCGGGGCGGGACCAGAGACCCAGTACTTC.

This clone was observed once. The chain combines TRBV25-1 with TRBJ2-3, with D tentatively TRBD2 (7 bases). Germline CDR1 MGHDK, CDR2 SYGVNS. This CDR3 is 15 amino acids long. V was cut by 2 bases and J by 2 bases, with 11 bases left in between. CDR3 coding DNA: TGTGCCAGCAGTGAAGGCGGGGGCCTCACAGATACGCAGTATTTT. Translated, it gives CASSEGGGLTDTQYF. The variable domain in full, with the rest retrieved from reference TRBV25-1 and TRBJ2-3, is EADIYQTPRYLVIGTGKKITLECSQTMGHDKMYWYQQDPGMELHLIHYSYGVNSTEKGDLSSESTVSRIRTEHFPLTLESARPSHTSQYLCASSEGGGLTDTQYFGPGTRLTVL.

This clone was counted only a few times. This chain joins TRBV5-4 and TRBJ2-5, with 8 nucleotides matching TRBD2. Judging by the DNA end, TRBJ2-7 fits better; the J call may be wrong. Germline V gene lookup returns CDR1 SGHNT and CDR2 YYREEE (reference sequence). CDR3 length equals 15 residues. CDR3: CASSFTSGTFYEQYF. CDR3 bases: TGTGCCAGCAGCTTCACTAGCGGTACCTTCTACGAGCAGTACTTC.

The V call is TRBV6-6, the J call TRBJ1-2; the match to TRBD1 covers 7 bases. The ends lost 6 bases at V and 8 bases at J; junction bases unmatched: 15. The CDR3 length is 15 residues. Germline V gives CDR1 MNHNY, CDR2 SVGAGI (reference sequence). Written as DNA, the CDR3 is TGTGCCAGCAGCCCCCCGACAGGGAATACAGGGGGCTACACCTTC. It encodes CASSPPTGNTGGYTF.

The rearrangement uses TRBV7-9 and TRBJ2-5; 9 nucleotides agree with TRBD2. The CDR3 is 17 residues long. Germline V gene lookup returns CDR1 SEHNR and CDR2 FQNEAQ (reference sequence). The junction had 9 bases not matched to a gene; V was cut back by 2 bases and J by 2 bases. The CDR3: CASSLKGTSSEQETQYF. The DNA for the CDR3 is TGTGCCAGCAGCTTAAAAGGGACTAGCAGTGAACAAGAGACCCAGTACTTC.

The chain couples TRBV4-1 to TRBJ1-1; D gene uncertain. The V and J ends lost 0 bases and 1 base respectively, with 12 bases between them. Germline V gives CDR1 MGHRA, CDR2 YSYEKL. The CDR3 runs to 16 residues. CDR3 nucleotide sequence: TGCGCCAGCAGCCAAGAAGGCCAGGTTGGGAACACTGAAGCTTTCTTT. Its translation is CASSQEGQVGNTEAFF.

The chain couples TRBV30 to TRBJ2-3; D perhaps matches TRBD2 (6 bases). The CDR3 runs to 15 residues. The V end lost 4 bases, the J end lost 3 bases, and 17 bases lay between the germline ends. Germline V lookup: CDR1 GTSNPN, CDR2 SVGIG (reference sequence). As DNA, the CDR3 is TGTGCCTGGACCCTATATTTGGGACTTACAGATACGCAGTATTTT. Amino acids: CAWTLYLGLTDTQYF.

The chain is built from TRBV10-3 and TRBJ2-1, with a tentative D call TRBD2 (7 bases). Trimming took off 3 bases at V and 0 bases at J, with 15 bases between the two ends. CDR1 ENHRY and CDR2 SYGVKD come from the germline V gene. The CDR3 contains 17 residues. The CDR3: CAISDGGAGSSYNEQFF. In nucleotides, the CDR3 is TGTGCCATCAGTGATGGGGGGGCGGGTAGCTCCTACAATGAGCAGTTCTTC.

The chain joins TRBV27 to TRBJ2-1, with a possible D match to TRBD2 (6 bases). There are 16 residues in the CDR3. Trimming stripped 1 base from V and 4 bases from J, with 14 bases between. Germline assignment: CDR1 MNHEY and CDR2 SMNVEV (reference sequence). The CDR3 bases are TGTGCCAGCAGTTTATTGGACGGGGGAGGATACAATGAGCAGTTCTTC. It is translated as CASSLLDGGGYNEQFF.

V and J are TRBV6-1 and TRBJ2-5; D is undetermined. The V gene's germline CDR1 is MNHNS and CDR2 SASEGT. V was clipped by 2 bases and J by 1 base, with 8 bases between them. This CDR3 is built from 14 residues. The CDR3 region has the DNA TGTGCCAGCAGTGAACGGTTTGCCCAAGAGACCCAGTACTTC. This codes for CASSERFAQETQYF.

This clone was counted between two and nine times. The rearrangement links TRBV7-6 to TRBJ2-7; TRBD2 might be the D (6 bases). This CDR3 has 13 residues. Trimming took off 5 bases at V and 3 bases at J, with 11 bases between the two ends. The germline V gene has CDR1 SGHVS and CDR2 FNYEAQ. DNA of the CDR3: TGTGCCAGCAGCCCGCGGGGATTCTACGAGCAGTACTTC. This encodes CASSPRGFYEQYF.

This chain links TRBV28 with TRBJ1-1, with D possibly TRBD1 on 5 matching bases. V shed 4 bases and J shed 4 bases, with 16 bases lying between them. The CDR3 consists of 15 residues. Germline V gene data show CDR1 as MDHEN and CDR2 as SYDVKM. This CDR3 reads CASSSTGRGGTEAFF. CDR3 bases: TGTGCCAGCAGTTCCACGGGGAGGGGAGGCACTGAAGCTTTCTTT.